The 32 T cell receptor beta chains below all came from one sample that was sequenced in a study of molecular identifiers for immune sequencing clone quantification. In TCRdb, the PCR reads were re-called with MiXCR into one record per CDR3 protein. Found here are approximately 590,000 distinct CDR3 sequences, 25% of them singletons; the top ten hold approximately 0.75%. The sequenced sample was naive CD8+ T cells from blood, with Jurkat cell RNA spiked in. Sample subset: FACS-sorted CD8+CD4-CCR7+CD45RA+ naive T cells. These receptors all stem from a human donor in good health. Some libraries in this study had Jurkat cell RNA spiked in.

This clonotype was seen only a few times. This chain uses TRBV13 with TRBJ2-2, with 10 positions matching TRBD2. This CDR3 has 15 residues. Trimming took 2 bases from V and 4 from J; bases not matched to a gene: 1. Germline CDR1 and CDR2: PRHDT and FYEKMQ (reference sequence). The CDR3 sequence: CASSLPSGSTGELFF. CDR3 nucleotide sequence: TGTGCCAGCAGCTTACCTAGCGGGAGCACCGGGGAGCTGTTTTTT.

The table lists this clonotype with a few counts. The chain employs TRBV6-2 or TRBV6-3 and TRBJ2-3, with unresolved D. Germline V gene data show CDR1 as MNHEY and CDR2 as SVGEGT. There are 15 residues in the CDR3. The V end was cut by 8 bases, the J end by 2 bases, with 17 bases between. The CDR3: CASRPPEENTDTQYF. In nucleotides, the CDR3 is TGTGCCAGCCGCCCCCCCGAGGAAAACACAGATACGCAGTATTTT.

There are many counts of this clonotype. The CDR3, as DNA: TGCGCCAGCAGCCAAGGTGGGACAGGGTACAATGAGCAGTTCTTC. It specifies CASSQGGTGYNEQFF. The V and J genes are TRBV4-1 and TRBJ2-1, with 9 positions matching TRBD1. Trimming cost V 1 base and J 4 bases; bases outside gene matches: 2. The CDR3 extends over 15 amino acids. Germline V gene lookup returns CDR1 MGHRA and CDR2 YSYEKL.

A note on this clonotype: Since a much larger clone is just one base distant, this may be a read error. The CDR3 loop reads CASSFVRSTDAQYF. The CDR3 DNA is TGTGCCAGCAGCTTTGTTCGAAGCACAGATGCGCAGTATTTT. The chain links TRBV7-9 to TRBJ2-3; no firm D call. Germline CDR1 and CDR2: SEHNR and FQNEAQ (reference sequence). This CDR3 has 14 residues.

The chain joins TRBV18 to TRBJ1-1; D is unresolved. CDR1 is KGHSH, CDR2 LQKENI, per germline. Trimming removed 2 bases at V and 5 bases at J, with 12 bases between. This CDR3 contains 14 residues. CDR3 in DNA: TGTGCCAGCTCACCAGAGCGGGCGTGGACTGAAGCTTTCTTT. It translates to CASSPERAWTEAFF.

Regarding this clonotype: A single base separates this from a much larger clone, so it may be a read error. V and J are TRBV7-2 and TRBJ2-3; D unclear. Trimming shortened V by 4 bases and J by 4 bases, and 12 bases separated the two germline ends. The CDR3 has 14 amino acids. Germline CDR1 is SGHTA and CDR2 is FQGNSA. The CDR3 nucleotides read TGTGCCAGCAGCTCCCTCGGCAACGCAGATACGCAGTATTTT. It specifies CASSSLGNADTQYF.

This clonotype was seen repeatedly, ten times or more. The J gene is TRBJ1-1, the V gene TRBV13, with D unclear. The CDR3 consists of 14 residues. V was clipped by 0 bases and J by 0 bases, with 5 bases between them. Germline V gene data show CDR1 as PRHDT and CDR2 as FYEKMQ (reference sequence). For the CDR3, the DNA is TGTGCCAGCAGCTTAGGGCGCCTGAACACTGAAGCTTTCTTT. Translating it yields CASSLGRLNTEAFF.

The rearrangement uses TRBV27 and TRBJ2-1; D might be TRBD1 or TRBD2, each matching 5 bases. Looked up from germline, CDR1 is MNHEY and CDR2 is SMNVEV (reference sequence). The CDR3 covers 16 residues. Trimming shortened V by 1 base and J by 0 bases, and 10 bases separated the two germline ends. The CDR3 region is CASSLLRGGSYNEQFF. The CDR3 DNA is TGTGCCAGCAGTTTATTGAGGGGTGGCTCCTACAATGAGCAGTTCTTC.

There are a few counts of this clonotype. The V gene is TRBV19, the J gene TRBJ2-6, with D possibly TRBD2 on 6 matching bases. Germline V gives CDR1 LNHDA, CDR2 SQIVND (reference sequence). Trimming took off 5 bases at V and 11 bases at J, with 19 bases between the two ends. The CDR3 totals 15 residues. The CDR3 DNA reads TGTGCCAGTAGTCCATCGAGCGGGTGGTTTGACGTCCTGACTTTC. This gives the protein CASSPSSGWFDVLTF.

This clonotype appeared many times. This chain joins TRBV14 and TRBJ2-7; no definite D call. Germline-derived CDR1 and CDR2 are SGHDN and FVKESK. The ends were cut back, 1 base at V and 2 bases at J, with 9 bases in the middle. The CDR3 loop spans 14 amino acids. The CDR3, as DNA: TGTGCCAGCAGCCAAGCGCACGGTGCCTACGAGCAGTACTTC. This sequence encodes CASSQAHGAYEQYF. The full variable domain, with the rest looked up from reference TRBV14 and TRBJ2-7, is EAGVTQFPSHSVIEKGQTVTLRCDPISGHDNLYWYRRVMGKEIKFLLHFVKESKQDESGMPNNRFLAERTGGTYSTLKVQPAELEDSGVYFCASSQAHGAYEQYFGPGTRLTVT.

To note about this clonotype: Being one base from a much bigger clone, this may be a read error. The rearrangement links TRBV9 to TRBJ2-2; TRBD2 is a possible D gene (5 bases). This CDR3 spans 14 amino acids. The germline CDR1 and CDR2 sequences are SGDLS and YYNGEE. CDR3 sequence (DNA): TGTGCCAGCAGCGCCCTATCGAACACCGGGGAGCTGCTTTTT. Its protein product is CASSALSNTGELLF.

This clonotype has at least ten counts. This chain joins TRBV20-1 and TRBJ2-3, with TRBD2 matching over 7 bases. Looked up from germline, CDR1 is DFQATT and CDR2 is SNEGSKA (reference sequence). V shed 4 bases and J 0 bases; nucleotides not matched to a gene: 10. CDR3 length: 16 residues. The CDR3 nucleotides are TGCAGTGCTACGAGACTAGCTCTTTCTAGCACAGATACGCAGTATTTT. Translating it yields CSATRLALSSTDTQYF.

This clonotype was seen a few times. V usage is TRBV12-5 and J usage is TRBJ2-1, with D perhaps given as TRBD1 or TRBD2 (5 bases each). Trimming stripped 4 bases from V and 10 bases from J, with 23 bases between. This CDR3 region has 16 residues. Germline V gene sequence: CDR1 LGHNT, CDR2 FRNRAP. The CDR3 nucleotides are TGTGCTAGTGGTTCCTCCCTCACCGGGACCCCCGACGAGCAGTTCTTC. This encodes CASGSSLTGTPDEQFF.

In this sample, this clonotype turned up once. V usage is TRBV20-1 and J usage is TRBJ2-7; possible D gene TRBD2, 6 bases. Germline V gene lookup returns CDR1 DFQATT and CDR2 SNEGSKA (reference sequence). V lost 7 bases and J 3 bases, leaving 16 bases between the germline ends. The CDR3 is 13 residues long. Here the CDR3 DNA reads TGCAGTGTCCCCGGGAGCTTAGACTACGAGCAGTACTTC. Translating it yields CSVPGSLDYEQYF.

The chain employs TRBV12-3 or TRBV12-4 and TRBJ2-2; unclear D gene. The V end lost 7 bases, the J end lost 7 bases, and 16 bases lay between the germline ends. This CDR3 is built from 14 residues. The CDR3 nucleotides are TGTGCCAGCACCCCATGGAGTTTGGACGGGGAGCTGTTTTTT. The encoded protein is CASTPWSLDGELFF.

This clonotype has a count of ten or more. The gene calls are TRBV7-2 and TRBJ2-1; D gene ambiguous. V lost 1 base and J lost 3, with 10 bases in between. CDR3 size: 15 residues. From germline, CDR1 is SGHTA and CDR2 FQGNSA. CDR3 sequence: CASSLEPTVYNEQFF. The CDR3 region has the DNA TGTGCCAGCAGCTTAGAACCTACAGTCTACAATGAGCAGTTCTTC. The whole variable domain, remainder taken from reference TRBV7-2 and TRBJ2-1, is GAGVSQSPSNKVTEKGKDVELRCDPISGHTALYWYRQSLGQGLEFLIYFQGNSAPDKSGLPSDRFSAERTGGSVSTLTIQRTQQEDSAVYLCASSLEPTVYNEQFFGPGTRLTVL.

At least ten counts were recorded for this clonotype. In DNA, the CDR3 is TGTGCCAGCAGCTCCTTGCCGAGGAGGGGGGCCAGCACAGATACGCAGTATTTT. Translated, it gives CASSSLPRRGASTDTQYF. This chain joins TRBV7-9 and TRBJ2-3; D tentatively fits TRBD1 or TRBD2 (6 bases each). The CDR3 loop spans 18 amino acids. Germline CDR1 SEHNR, CDR2 FQNEAQ (reference sequence). Trimming pared 4 bases from V and 0 bases from J, leaving 20 bases between.

This clonotype was seen a handful of times. The CDR3 DNA reads TGCAGTGCTAGAGGGGGATGGAATTCACCCCTCCACTTT. This translates into CSARGGWNSPLHF. The chain couples TRBV20-1 to TRBJ1-6; no reliable D call. Looked up from germline, CDR1 is DFQATT and CDR2 is SNEGSKA (reference sequence). This CDR3 has 13 residues. With 1 base removed from V and 7 bases from J, the gap between germline ends came to 8 bases.

The table lists this clonotype with a few counts. This rearrangement joins TRBV27 to TRBJ2-2, with D perhaps TRBD1 (7 bases). Germline assignment: CDR1 MNHEY and CDR2 SMNVEV (reference sequence). The CDR3 is 16 residues long. V was pared by 3 bases and J by 6 bases, with 17 bases between. The chain's CDR3 is CASSFIGGGGPGELFF. CDR3 sequence (DNA): TGTGCCAGCAGTTTTATCGGAGGGGGCGGACCCGGGGAGCTGTTTTTT.

About this clonotype itself: A much larger clone differs by one base, so this may be a read error. The rearrangement uses TRBV2 and TRBJ1-1; a possible D gene is TRBD1 (6 bases). Looked up from germline, CDR1 is SNHLY and CDR2 is FYNNEI. This CDR3 is built from 12 residues. The CDR3 loop is CTSRGQNTEAFF. CDR3 in DNA: TGTACCAGCAGGGGACAAAACACTGAAGCTTTCTTT.

This clonotype came up once. Its ends do not fully match the called genes, so a read error is possible. This chain links TRBV4-3 with TRBJ1-5; no clear D. The germline V gene has CDR1 LGHNA and CDR2 YSLEER. This CDR3 region has 15 residues. The CDR3 spells CARRPALGGNPPQHF. The CDR3 DNA follows: TGCGCCCGCCGCCCAGCTCTCGGTGGCAATCCGCCCCAGCATTTT.

In its sample, this clonotype was seen once. A much larger clone is a single base away; this may be a read error. This rearrangement joins TRBV7-9 to TRBJ2-5; 10 bases map to TRBD2. V was clipped by 6 bases and J by 7 bases; unmatched bases: 11. This CDR3 has 15 amino acids. Germline V gene data show CDR1 as SEHNR and CDR2 as FQNEAQ (reference sequence). In DNA form, the CDR3 reads TGTGCCAGCAGACAAGCGGGAGGGCCTGTAGTGACCCAGTACTTC. This encodes CASRQAGGPVVTQYF.

This clonotype appeared many times. The gene calls are TRBV5-4 and TRBJ2-3, with 10 nucleotides matching TRBD1. The CDR3 has 15 residues. Germline assignment: CDR1 SGHNT and CDR2 YYREEE (reference sequence). V lost 0 bases and J lost 4; bases outside the gene matches: 2. The CDR3 protein is CASSLAGTGADTQYF. CDR3 DNA: TGTGCCAGCAGCTTGGCAGGGACAGGGGCAGATACGCAGTATTTT.

In its sample, this clonotype was seen a few times. The chain links TRBV10-2 to TRBJ1-1; D call uncertain. This CDR3 has 12 residues. CDR1 is WSHSY and CDR2 is SAAADI in the germline V gene. The V gene lost 2 bases and the J gene lost 3 bases, with 4 bases spanning the gap. The CDR3 region is CASSESYTEAFF. The CDR3 nucleotides read TGCGCCAGCAGTGAGAGTTACACTGAAGCTTTCTTT.

This clonotype was found a few times. The genes are TRBV29-1 and TRBJ2-1; 12 bases align to TRBD2. CDR1 and CDR2 from the germline V gene are SQVTM and ANQGSEA. The CDR3 extends over 12 amino acids. With V trimmed by 6 bases and J by 15 bases, 9 bases remained unmatched. The CDR3, as DNA: TGCAGCGTGGCGACTAGCGGGAGTTTTCGGTTCTTC. Translating gives CSVATSGSFRFF.

This clonotype came up many times. The chain recombines TRBV7-9 with TRBJ1-1, with unresolved D. CDR3 length: 13 amino acids. Germline CDR1 SEHNR, CDR2 FQNEAQ (reference sequence). The V end lost 5 bases, the J end lost 4 bases, and 11 bases lay between the germline ends. The CDR3 region has the DNA TGTGCCAGCAGCCCCGTCGGCAGCACTGAAGCTTTCTTT. It yields the protein CASSPVGSTEAFF.

This clonotype was detected only a few times. The V call is TRBV30, the J call TRBJ1-2; possibly TRBD1 for D (5 bases). Looked up from germline, CDR1 is GTSNPN and CDR2 is SVGIG (reference sequence). The CDR3 has 15 residues. Between the trimmed V and J ends, which lost 1 base and 4 bases, there was a span of 16 bases. As DNA, the CDR3 is TGTGCCTGGAGTGAGGGCCACCAGGGTATCTATGGCTACACCTTC. It is translated as CAWSEGHQGIYGYTF.

This clonotype was seen a handful of times. The chain links TRBV11-2 to TRBJ2-7; the D is unclear. This CDR3 is 15 amino acids long. The V end lost 0 bases, the J end lost 2 bases, and 11 bases lay between the germline ends. Germline V gene sequence: CDR1 SGHAT, CDR2 FQNNGV. CDR3 in amino acids: CASSLDFLLTYEQYF. Here the CDR3 DNA reads TGTGCCAGCAGCTTAGACTTTCTACTGACCTACGAGCAGTACTTC.

This chain links TRBV6-2 or TRBV6-3 with TRBJ1-1; 8 nucleotides match TRBD1. In germline, CDR1 is MNHEY, CDR2 SVGEGT. This CDR3 spans 17 amino acids. V lost 10 bases to trimming and J lost 1 base; unmatched junction nucleotides: 17. The CDR3 sequence: CATRWTGLNEGNTEAFF. Here the CDR3 DNA reads TGTGCCACCAGATGGACAGGGCTTAATGAGGGGAACACTGAAGCTTTCTTT.

The CDR3 sequence is CSVQQENYGYTF. Written as DNA, the CDR3 is TGCAGCGTCCAACAGGAGAACTATGGCTACACCTTC. This chain uses TRBV29-1 with TRBJ1-2; D perhaps matches TRBD1 (5 bases). Between the trimmed V and J ends, which lost 6 bases and 2 bases, there was a span of 10 bases. The CDR3 loop spans 12 amino acids. The germline V gene has CDR1 SQVTM and CDR2 ANQGSEA.

This clonotype was detected a few times. The V and J genes are TRBV20-1 and TRBJ2-5; D gene unclear. The CDR3 runs to 13 residues. Trimming left V 1 base short and J 0 bases short, with 6 bases between. Germline values: CDR1 DFQATT, CDR2 SNEGSKA (reference sequence). For the CDR3, the DNA is TGCAGTGCTAGAGGGACCTACCAAGAGACCCAGTACTTC. This encodes CSARGTYQETQYF.

This clonotype appeared many times. J is TRBJ2-7 and V is TRBV2, with 12 bases matching TRBD2. V gave up 5 bases and J gave up 2 bases; unmatched junction bases: 4. The CDR3 spans 15 residues. Germline loops: CDR1 SNHLY, CDR2 FYNNEI. CDR3 region: CASSRTSGDPYEQYF. CDR3 DNA sequence: TGTGCCAGCAGTCGGACTAGCGGGGACCCCTACGAGCAGTACTTC.